The 21 T cell receptor beta chains in this list originate from one sample, sequenced in a study of hypomethylating agent response in myelodysplastic syndrome. The method was immunoSEQ multiplex PCR; TCRdb's version includes in-frame clones alone and lacks a portion of them. Of about 1,800 clones in the sample, about 89% were seen once. The sample consisted of bone marrow, taken before or after starting hypomethylating agent treatment for myelodysplastic syndrome (not recorded which). The receptors derive from a human donor with myelodysplastic syndrome.

This chain connects TRBV11-2 to TRBJ2-7, with 8 bases lining up with TRBD1. The V gene's germline CDR1 is SGHAT and CDR2 FQNNGV. The J segment lost 3 bases and the V segment lost 5 bases, leaving 6 bases of the junction unmatched. The CDR3 spans 14 residues. DNA of the CDR3: TGTGCCAGCAGCCCGGACAGGGTAAACTACGAGCAGTACTTC. Its translation: CASSPDRVNYEQYF.

The chain carries TRBV4-2 and TRBJ1-6; 9 positions agree with TRBD1. Germline-derived CDR1 and CDR2 are LGHNA and YNFKEQ. This CDR3 has 15 amino acids. The trim removed 3 bases at V and 4 bases at J, leaving 1 base unmatched. Here the CDR3 DNA reads TGTGCCAGCAGCCAGGACAGGGGTTATAATTCACCCCTCCACTTT. Encoded protein: CASSQDRGYNSPLHF.

The J gene is TRBJ2-1, the V gene TRBV4-2; 10 bases align to TRBD2. This CDR3 has 16 residues. Trimming at V came to 0 bases and at J to 3 bases, leaving 2 bases not matched to a gene. Germline V gene lookup returns CDR1 LGHNA and CDR2 YNFKEQ. The chain's CDR3 is CASSQDASGGYNEQFF. The CDR3 DNA follows: TGTGCCAGCAGCCAAGACGCTAGCGGGGGCTACAATGAGCAGTTCTTC.

The chain combines TRBV9 with TRBJ2-3; D remains unclear. Trimming pared 0 bases from V and 0 bases from J, leaving 5 bases between. Germline lookup yields CDR1 SGDLS and CDR2 YYNGEE. This CDR3 has 14 amino acids. The CDR3 sequence is CASSVEPSTDTQYF. As DNA, the CDR3 is TGTGCCAGCAGCGTAGAACCGAGCACAGATACGCAGTATTTT.

V and J are TRBV5-1 and TRBJ1-6; no clear D. The CDR3 extends over 16 amino acids. CDR1 and CDR2 (germline): SGHRS, YFSETQ. Trimming removed 0 bases at V and 0 bases at J, with 7 bases between. The CDR3 spells CASSLAGGSYNSPLHF. CDR3 coding DNA: TGCGCCAGCAGCTTGGCCGGAGGCTCCTATAATTCACCCCTCCACTTT.

V usage is TRBV20-1 and J usage is TRBJ1-4; D is unresolved. Germline V gene sequence: CDR1 DFQATT, CDR2 SNEGSKA (reference sequence). With 6 bases removed from V and 8 bases from J, the gap between germline ends came to 7 bases. The CDR3 runs 10 residues. This CDR3 is CSALEEKLFF. The CDR3 region has the DNA TGCAGTGCCCTCGAAGAAAAACTGTTTTTT.

This chain joins TRBV10-3 and TRBJ2-1; 8 bases match TRBD1. In germline, CDR1 is ENHRY, CDR2 SYGVKD. V shed 4 bases, J shed 8 bases, and the junction held 4 bases outside the gene matches. The CDR3 is 13 residues long. The CDR3 coding sequence is TGTGCCATCAGTGGGCCGACAGGGGATGAGCAGTTCTTC. Residues: CAISGPTGDEQFF.

The gene calls are TRBV9 and TRBJ2-3; 14 positions agree with TRBD2. This CDR3 spans 17 amino acids. The trim removed 3 bases at V and 5 bases at J, leaving 8 bases unmatched. Germline CDR1 and CDR2: SGDLS and YYNGEE. CDR3 in amino acids: CASSAGLAGVGEDTQYF. CDR3 DNA sequence: TGTGCCAGCAGCGCGGGACTAGCGGGAGTCGGCGAAGATACGCAGTATTTT. The full variable domain, completed using reference TRBV9 and TRBJ2-3, is DSGVTQTPKHLITATGQRVTLRCSPRSGDLSVYWYQQSLDQGLQFLIQYYNGEERAKGNILERFSAQQFPDLHSELNLSSLELGDSALYFCASSAGLAGVGEDTQYFGPGTRLTVL.

V usage is TRBV9 and J usage is TRBJ1-1; 8 bases fit TRBD1. Germline V gene sequence: CDR1 SGDLS, CDR2 YYNGEE. The junction had 4 bases not matched to a gene; V was cut back by 4 bases and J by 5 bases. The CDR3 has 13 residues. DNA of the CDR3: TGTGCCAGCAGCACGGGACAGGCTACTGAAGCTTTCTTT. The encoded protein is CASSTGQATEAFF.

This clone was counted a few times. CDR3 loop: CASSLGQAFSYEQYF. CDR3 DNA sequence: TGTGCCAGCAGTCTGGGACAGGCCTTCTCCTACGAGCAGTACTTC. The chain combines TRBV7-6 with TRBJ2-7; 8 nucleotides match TRBD1. CDR3 length equals 15 residues. V was clipped by 6 bases and J by 0 bases; unmatched bases: 7. Germline V CDR1 and CDR2: SGHVS, FNYEAQ. The whole variable domain, remainder taken from reference TRBV7-6 and TRBJ2-7, is GAGVSQSPRYKVTKRGQDVALRCDPISGHVSLYWYRQALGQGPEFLTYFNYEAQQDKSGLPNDRFSAERPEGSISTLTIQRTEQRDSAMYRCASSLGQAFSYEQYFGPGTRLTVT.

The rearrangement links TRBV11-3 to TRBJ2-2; maybe TRBD1 (6 bases). The length of the CDR3 is 16 residues. V lost 4 bases to trimming and J lost 2 bases, with 14 bases between them. Germline V lookup: CDR1 SGHNT, CDR2 YENEEA. The CDR3 here is CASSSAWGPNTGELFF. In nucleotides, the CDR3 is TGTGCCAGCAGCTCTGCCTGGGGGCCCAACACCGGGGAGCTGTTTTTT.

This clone was found a few times. The V gene is TRBV18, the J gene TRBJ2-7; D uncertain. The V gene's germline CDR1 is KGHSH and CDR2 LQKENI. The CDR3 spans 14 residues. Trimming cost V 6 bases and J 2 bases, with 14 bases left between them. CDR3 coding DNA: TGTGCCAGCTCTTCTCCGGACGGCCCCTACGAGCAGTACTTC. Translating it yields CASSSPDGPYEQYF.

V usage is TRBV11-3 and J usage is TRBJ2-2, with D unclear. Germline V gene lookup returns CDR1 SGHNT and CDR2 YENEEA. V gave up 5 bases and J gave up 8 bases, with 9 bases separating them. The CDR3 contains 12 residues. CDR3 DNA sequence: TGTGCCAGCAGCCGCTATTCTGGGGAGCTGTTTTTT. This encodes CASSRYSGELFF. Supplemented by reference TRBV11-3 and TRBJ2-2, the full variable domain reads EAGVVQSPRYKIIEKKQPVAFWCNPISGHNTLYWYLQNLGQGPELLIRYENEEAVDDSQLPKDRFSAERLKGVDSTLKIQPAELGDSAVYLCASSRYSGELFFGEGSRLTVL.

The chain joins TRBV4-2 to TRBJ1-4, with 7 bases identical to TRBD1. The CDR3 consists of 16 residues. Germline V gene data show CDR1 as LGHNA and CDR2 as YNFKEQ. Germline trimming cut 0 bases from V and 5 bases from J; bases unmatched to any gene: 6. The CDR3 DNA is TGTGCCAGCAGCCAAGATGGGGGGACAGAGAATGAAAAACTGTTTTTT. Translated, it gives CASSQDGGTENEKLFF.

This clone was counted once. This sequence joins TRBV5-1 and TRBJ2-1; 7 bases agree with TRBD1. The V gene's germline CDR1 is SGHRS and CDR2 YFSETQ. The V segment lost 4 bases and the J segment 3 bases; nucleotides outside the gene matches: 10. The CDR3 length is 16 residues. The CDR3 DNA reads as TGCGCCAGCAGCATGACAGGGTTGGTCCTCTACAATGAGCAGTTCTTC. As protein: CASSMTGLVLYNEQFF.

V and J are TRBV7-2 and TRBJ2-4; D is perhaps TRBD2 (5 bases). CDR1 is SGHTA and CDR2 is FQGNSA in the germline V gene. V lost 2 bases and J lost 6, with 11 bases in between. The CDR3 consists of 14 residues. In nucleotides, the CDR3 is TGTGCCAGCAGCTTAAAGGCCAGCGGAAACATTCAGTACTTC. Its translation is CASSLKASGNIQYF.

This chain uses TRBV19 with TRBJ1-5; TRBD1 might be the D (5 bases). Between the trimmed V and J ends, which lost 1 base and 2 bases, there was a span of 9 bases. Germline V gene data show CDR1 as LNHDA and CDR2 as SQIVND (reference sequence). This CDR3 region has 15 residues. The CDR3 protein is CASSIGWGGNQPQHF. The CDR3 region has the DNA TGTGCCAGTAGTATAGGGTGGGGGGGCAATCAGCCCCAGCATTTT.

The rearrangement links TRBV6-1 to TRBJ2-5; 7 bases are a match to TRBD1. Looked up from germline, CDR1 is MNHNS and CDR2 is SASEGT. The CDR3 totals 14 residues. V gave up 3 bases and J gave up 4 bases; unmatched junction bases: 5. The CDR3 DNA is TGTGCCAGCAGTGAGGGCAGGGGGAGAGAGACCCAGTACTTC. Translating gives CASSEGRGRETQYF.

V gene TRBV4-1 combines with J gene TRBJ1-5, with D possibly matching TRBD1 (6 bases). Trimming left V 1 base short and J 2 bases short, with 18 bases between. In germline, CDR1 is MGHRA, CDR2 YSYEKL. CDR3 length: 18 amino acids. In nucleotides, the CDR3 is TGCGCCAGCAGCCAAGGTCAAAGAGGGGGAATGGGCAATCAGCCCCAGCATTTT. It yields the protein CASSQGQRGGMGNQPQHF.

The chain employs TRBV28 and TRBJ2-7; 7 bases align to TRBD1. J gave up 0 bases and V 6 bases, and 11 bases lay outside the gene matches. Germline CDR1 and CDR2: MDHEN and SYDVKM. The CDR3 loop spans 16 amino acids. The CDR3 coding sequence is TGTGCCAGCAGCCTTTTTAGGGACAGAGACTCCTACGAGCAGTACTTC. Encoded protein: CASSLFRDRDSYEQYF.

The chain joins TRBV5-1 to TRBJ1-3; D unresolved. V lost 1 base, J lost 2 bases, and 10 bases lay in between. Germline CDR1 SGHRS, CDR2 YFSETQ. This CDR3 comprises 15 residues. In nucleotides, the CDR3 is TGCGCCAGCAGCTTGAGGTGCGGGGCTGGAAACACCATATATTTT. Its translation: CASSLRCGAGNTIYF.